A single sample is the source of the 24 T cell receptor beta chains below, sequenced in a study of beta chain bispecific antibodies for T cell cancers. Whole-study results and caveats: Anti-TRBV12 exposure, compared with anti-CD19, reduced the TRBV12-3 proportion of TRBV signal by about 99%. The leukemia cells, rather than normal T cells, gave most of the targeted TRBV signal.

Expansion lasted 3 days, with either anti-CD3 antibody OKT3 or CD3/CD28 beads. TCRdb processed the 5' RACE reads anew with MiXCR; each CDR3 protein has one entry. The table has about 20,000 distinct CDR3 sequences, about 2% seen once. These receptors' antigens are unknown. Sequencing was performed on healthy donor T cells cultured with leukemia cells, taken from a culture containing a bispecific antibody targeting TCR Vbeta12. The receptors come from a human donor in good health. Some clones in this sample may be carry-over from other donors' samples.

Many counts were recorded for this clonotype. The rearrangement uses TRBV10-3 and TRBJ2-3; D is undetermined. CDR1 and CDR2 from the germline V gene are ENHRY and SYGVKD. Trimming removed 5 bases at V and 1 base at J, with 16 bases between. CDR3 length: 16 amino acids. CDR3 sequence: CAISPPPLGGTDTQYF. CDR3 bases: TGTGCCATCAGTCCACCCCCCCTTGGGGGCACAGATACGCAGTATTTT.

This clonotype was counted many times. This chain connects TRBV6-5 to TRBJ1-1, with a possible D match to TRBD1 (5 bases). The CDR3 is 14 amino acids. Germline assignment: CDR1 MNHEY and CDR2 SVGAGI. V lost 0 bases and J lost 1, with 6 bases in between. DNA of the CDR3: TGTGCCAGCAGTTACTCGGGGGGGAACACTGAAGCTTTCTTT. It specifies CASSYSGGNTEAFF.

This clonotype was seen repeatedly, ten times or more. The rearrangement links TRBV28 to TRBJ2-5; TRBD2 matches at 12 bases. V dropped 5 bases and J dropped 1; count of bases not matched to a gene: 5. The CDR3 sequence is 16 residues long. From germline, CDR1 is MDHEN and CDR2 SYDVKM. CDR3 nucleotides: TGTGCCAGCAGTCCCTGGACTAGCGGGGCCCAAGAGACCCAGTACTTC. Its translation is CASSPWTSGAQETQYF.

This clonotype was seen at least ten times. This chain joins TRBV7-9 and TRBJ2-7, with D perhaps TRBD1 (7 bases). This CDR3 comprises 16 residues. Between the trimmed V and J ends, which lost 1 base and 1 base, there was a span of 14 bases. Germline values: CDR1 SEHNR, CDR2 FQNEAQ (reference sequence). CDR3 protein: CASSLVEGAKSYEQYF. In DNA form, the CDR3 reads TGTGCCAGCAGCTTAGTGGAGGGGGCGAAGTCCTACGAGCAGTACTTC.

This clonotype was observed many times. V gene TRBV19 combines with J gene TRBJ2-1, with TRBD2 matching over 8 bases. The germline CDR1 and CDR2 sequences are LNHDA and SQIVND (reference sequence). J was trimmed by 12 bases and V by 8 bases; bases with no gene match: 18. The CDR3 has 15 residues. CDR3 sequence: CASSCRGSGVSVQFF. CDR3 sequence (DNA): TGTGCCAGTTCCTGTAGAGGTAGCGGGGTGAGTGTGCAGTTCTTC.

By share, this clonotype ranks as medium-sized. V usage is TRBV4-1 and J usage is TRBJ1-2; D is undetermined. This CDR3 has 13 residues. Trimming left V 1 base short and J 8 bases short, with 11 bases between. Germline V gene data show CDR1 as MGHRA and CDR2 as YSYEKL. CDR3 bases: TGCGCCAGCAGCCAAGCGGTAGGAGGGGGCTACACCTTC. This encodes CASSQAVGGGYTF.

This clonotype was seen ten or more times. The V gene is TRBV30, the J gene TRBJ2-1; 8 bases are a match to TRBD1. V lost 5 bases, J lost 2 bases, and 5 bases stayed unmatched. CDR1 and CDR2 (germline): GTSNPN, SVGIG (reference sequence). This CDR3 is built from 14 residues. The CDR3 sequence: CAWGQGVAYNEQFF. The CDR3 DNA sequence: TGTGCCTGGGGACAGGGCGTCGCCTACAATGAGCAGTTCTTC.

This clonotype was counted ten times or more. This chain connects TRBV9 to TRBJ2-3; 7 nucleotides align to TRBD2. The J segment lost 1 base and the V segment lost 0 bases, leaving 11 bases of the junction unmatched. Germline-derived CDR1 and CDR2 are SGDLS and YYNGEE. The CDR3 length is 18 residues. The CDR3 DNA is TGTGCCAGCAGCGTAGATCTTAGTCTTGCGGGGGGCACAGATACGCAGTATTTT. This translates into CASSVDLSLAGGTDTQYF.

This clonotype was seen at least ten times. This rearrangement joins TRBV6-5 to TRBJ1-2; D remains ambiguous. The V and J ends lost 4 bases and 3 bases respectively, with 15 bases between them. CDR3 length: 15 amino acids. Looked up from germline, CDR1 is MNHEY and CDR2 is SVGAGI. The CDR3 DNA reads as TGTGCCAGCAGTTTAAACCCGCCCGGAGACTATGGCTACACCTTC. Its protein is CASSLNPPGDYGYTF.

This clonotype was recorded at least ten times. V gene TRBV16 combines with J gene TRBJ1-1; 9 bases are a match to TRBD1. Germline CDR1 is KGHSY and CDR2 is FQNENV. The J segment lost 6 bases and the V segment lost 0 bases, leaving 20 bases of the junction unmatched. This CDR3 has 20 amino acids. The CDR3: CASSQSMHRGRLMDLAEAFF. The CDR3 DNA reads TGTGCCAGCAGCCAATCTATGCACAGGGGGCGATTAATGGACCTTGCTGAAGCTTTCTTT.

This clonotype was detected ten times or more. V is TRBV19 and J is TRBJ2-5; D not resolved. The CDR3 totals 14 residues. Germline V lookup: CDR1 LNHDA, CDR2 SQIVND (reference sequence). V was shortened by 5 bases and J by 1 base, with 11 bases between the two germline ends. Here the CDR3 DNA reads TGTGCCAGTAGTCTCACCAGCCGCCAAGAGACCCAGTACTTC. This codes for CASSLTSRQETQYF.

This clonotype has a count of ten or more. The chain has TRBV27 and TRBJ1-2, with 7 bases aligning to TRBD1. With 6 bases clipped from V and 7 bases from J, the junction kept 8 bases outside the gene matches. Germline V CDR1 and CDR2: MNHEY, SMNVEV (reference sequence). This CDR3 has 13 amino acids. This CDR3 is CASSPMTGFGYTF. For the CDR3, the DNA is TGTGCCAGCAGCCCCATGACAGGGTTTGGCTACACCTTC.

This clonotype has at least ten counts. The gene calls are TRBV28 and TRBJ1-2; 9 bases are a match to TRBD1. CDR1 is MDHEN and CDR2 is SYDVKM in the germline V gene. The CDR3 runs to 14 residues. V lost 0 bases and J lost 5; bases outside the gene matches: 1. The CDR3 loop reads CASSLWGQGYGYTF. CDR3 coding DNA: TGTGCCAGCAGTTTATGGGGACAGGGTTATGGCTACACCTTC.

This clonotype has ten or more counts. This rearrangement joins TRBV20-1 to TRBJ2-1, with unresolved D. This CDR3 has 12 amino acids. Germline V gene data show CDR1 as DFQATT and CDR2 as SNEGSKA (reference sequence). V dropped 5 bases and J dropped 6 bases, with 11 bases sitting between them. CDR3 DNA: TGCAGTGCTTTACTAACGTTCAATGAGCAGTTCTTC. Protein sequence: CSALLTFNEQFF.

The chain combines TRBV7-2 with TRBJ2-2; D is undetermined. CDR3 length: 18 residues. Germline-derived CDR1 and CDR2 are SGHTA and FQGNSA. Between the trimmed V and J ends, which lost 0 bases and 3 bases, there was a span of 17 bases. Here the CDR3 reads CASSLAPTSYSDTGELFF. The CDR3 DNA reads as TGTGCCAGCAGCTTAGCGCCTACGTCCTACAGCGACACCGGGGAGCTGTTTTTT.

This clonotype was counted ten times or more. V and J are TRBV4-1 and TRBJ2-7; D call uncertain. The V gene's germline CDR1 is MGHRA and CDR2 YSYEKL. The CDR3 consists of 15 residues. The V and J ends lost 2 bases and 6 bases respectively, with 17 bases between them. The CDR3 sequence is CASSQSPGRLGEQYF. CDR3 nucleotide sequence: TGCGCCAGCAGCCAATCTCCCGGCCGGTTGGGCGAGCAGTACTTC.

In its sample, this clonotype was seen many times. The J gene is TRBJ2-7, the V gene TRBV20-1; 7 positions agree with TRBD2. The CDR3 totals 13 residues. V gave up 3 bases and J gave up 2 bases; unmatched junction bases: 4. Looked up from germline, CDR1 is DFQATT and CDR2 is SNEGSKA (reference sequence). The CDR3 protein is CSARRDYPYEQYF. The CDR3 nucleotides are TGCAGTGCTAGGCGGGACTACCCCTACGAGCAGTACTTC.

This clonotype has ten or more counts. The chain is built from TRBV5-4 and TRBJ1-2; D remains ambiguous. Looked up from germline, CDR1 is SGHNT and CDR2 is YYREEE (reference sequence). There are 11 residues in the CDR3. Deletions cut 4 bases from V and 6 bases from J, with 7 bases between. The CDR3 region has the DNA TGTGCCAGCAGCGGTGGAAATGGCTACACCTTC. This sequence encodes CASSGGNGYTF.

This clonotype was observed at least ten times. The chain recombines TRBV11-2 with TRBJ2-3; TRBD2 agrees at 10 bases. Losses at the gene ends were 3 bases for V and 2 bases for J; bases not matched to a gene: 5. Per the germline V gene, CDR1 is SGHAT and CDR2 is FQNNGV. The CDR3 totals 16 residues. The DNA for the CDR3 is TGTGCCAGCAGCTTCGGTACTAGCGGGAACACAGATACGCAGTATTTT. It translates to CASSFGTSGNTDTQYF.

This clonotype has a count of ten or more. V usage is TRBV5-1 and J usage is TRBJ2-3; possible D gene TRBD2, 6 bases. The germline V gene encodes CDR1 SGHRS and CDR2 YFSETQ. The CDR3 is made up of 16 amino acids. V dropped 4 bases and J dropped 1 base, with 16 bases sitting between them. The CDR3 loop reads CASSLNSPGGTDTQYF. The CDR3 bases are TGCGCCAGCAGCCTAAACTCCCCGGGGGGCACAGATACGCAGTATTTT.

This clonotype was recorded many times. The chain couples TRBV21-1 to TRBJ2-5; TRBD1 was called by the table and not checked on the DNA. TRBV21-1 is termed a pseudogene. The CDR3 is made up of 16 amino acids. The CDR3: CASSSRTGRGEETQYF. The DNA of the CDR3 is TGTGCCAGCAGCTCACGGACAGGGCGAGGAGAAGAGACCCAGTACTTC.

This clonotype came up many times. The chain uses TRBV6-5 and TRBJ2-1, with D possibly being TRBD1 (5 bases). CDR1 and CDR2 from the germline V gene are MNHEY and SVGAGI. Deletions cut 4 bases from V and 7 bases from J, with 8 bases between. CDR3 size: 12 residues. The CDR3 loop is CASSSGYNEQFF. The CDR3 DNA reads as TGTGCCAGCAGTTCAGGGTATAATGAGCAGTTCTTC.

This clonotype was detected ten times or more. The genes are TRBV11-2 and TRBJ2-1; 7 positions agree with TRBD2. Germline CDR1 and CDR2: SGHAT and FQNNGV. The CDR3 is 16 amino acids. After removal of 5 bases from V and 0 bases from J, the junction contained 7 bases not matched to a gene. CDR3: CASSRAGVDSYNEQFF. CDR3 DNA sequence: TGTGCCAGCAGCCGGGCGGGGGTAGACTCCTACAATGAGCAGTTCTTC.

This clonotype was observed at least ten times. The rearrangement uses TRBV19 and TRBJ1-6, with 8 bases identical to TRBD1. Germline CDR1 reads LNHDA; CDR2 reads SQIVND (reference sequence). With 10 bases clipped from V and 3 bases from J, the junction kept 5 bases outside the gene matches. This CDR3 region has 14 residues. CDR3 sequence: CANPTGDYNSPLHF. The CDR3 nucleotides read TGTGCCAATCCGACAGGGGACTATAATTCACCCCTCCACTTT.